The 10 T cell receptor beta chains listed next were all sequenced from one sample in a study of vaccination effects on CD4 cells after COVID-19. For these receptors, no antigen is known. This table comes from immunoSEQ multiplex PCR, and its TCRdb copy is limited to in-frame clones, with some not included. The table includes 27,000 or so clones, 55% to 75% detected once. Peptide-pool stimulation followed by sequencing identified expanded antigen-specific CD4+ clonotypes in the ViraFEST assay. Culturing for roughly 9 days preceded CD4+ T cell isolation. Nobody among the vaccine recipients had prior SARS-CoV-2 infection (nucleocapsid antibodies were negative). Sequenced material: CD4+ T cells from PBMCs cultured with SARS-CoV-2 spike peptides, taken before COVID-19 vaccination. These receptor sequences come from a human donor who received a COVID-19 vaccine.

V gene TRBV5-1 combines with J gene TRBJ2-5; 9 bases are a match to TRBD1. There are 14 residues in the CDR3. CDR1 and CDR2 from the germline V gene are SGHRS and YFSETQ. With V trimmed by 0 bases and J by 5 bases, 2 bases remained unmatched. DNA of the CDR3: TGCGCCAGCAGCTTGGAAGACAGGGGGGAGACCCAGTACTTC. It translates to CASSLEDRGETQYF. Full variable domain (remainder filled in from reference TRBV5-1 and TRBJ2-5): KAGVTQTPRYLIKTRGQQVTLSCSPISGHRSVSWYQQTPGQGLQFLFEYFSETQRNKGNFPGRFSGRQFSNSRSEMNVSTLELGDSALYLCASSLEDRGETQYFGPGTRLLVL.

The chain couples TRBV5-4 to TRBJ1-2, with unresolved D. This CDR3 comprises 14 residues. Per the germline V gene, CDR1 is SGHNT and CDR2 is YYREEE (reference sequence). Trimming removed 0 bases from V and 2 bases from J, with 8 bases in between. DNA for the CDR3: TGTGCCAGCAGCTTGGTTTCAGAGAACTATGGCTACACCTTC. Residues: CASSLVSENYGYTF.

This clone was recorded a few times. The V call is TRBV2, the J call TRBJ1-4; tentative D call: TRBD1 (6 bases). This CDR3 contains 13 residues. Germline V lookup: CDR1 SNHLY, CDR2 FYNNEI. V was clipped by 5 bases and J by 15 bases, with 19 bases between them. The CDR3 protein is CASSKTGQVAVFF. DNA for the CDR3: TGTGCCAGCAGTAAGACAGGTCAGGTGGCGGTGTTTTTT.

The chain couples TRBV13 to TRBJ2-7, with D possibly TRBD1 on 5 matching bases. In germline, CDR1 is PRHDT, CDR2 FYEKMQ (reference sequence). The CDR3 spans 15 residues. Trimming stripped 5 bases from V and 4 bases from J, with 18 bases between. Written as DNA, the CDR3 is TGTGCCAGCAGCCGCCCAAGGGGCACCGATTACGAGCAGTACTTC. This translates into CASSRPRGTDYEQYF.

The chain carries TRBV4-1 and TRBJ1-5; D gene uncertain. Trimming took 1 base from V and 0 from J, leaving 7 bases between them. This CDR3 has 15 residues. From germline, CDR1 is MGHRA and CDR2 YSYEKL. Here the CDR3 reads CASSQGLISNQPQHF. The CDR3 region has the DNA TGCGCCAGCAGCCAAGGGTTGATTAGCAATCAGCCCCAGCATTTT.

This chain links TRBV19 with TRBJ2-2; the D is unclear. The germline V gene has CDR1 LNHDA and CDR2 SQIVND (reference sequence). Trimming removed 2 bases from V and 6 bases from J, with 19 bases in between. This CDR3 is built from 17 residues. The CDR3 region is CASSINGKLWSPGELFF. CDR3 DNA sequence: TGTGCCAGTAGTATAAATGGAAAGCTTTGGAGTCCCGGGGAGCTGTTTTTT. Together with reference TRBV19 and TRBJ2-2, the CDR3 gives the full variable domain: DGGITQSPKYLFRKEGQNVTLSCEQNLNHDAMYWYRQDPGQGLRLIYYSQIVNDFQKGDIAEGYSVSREKKESFPLTVTSAQKNPTAFYLCASSINGKLWSPGELFFGEGSRLTVL.

The rearrangement links TRBV5-1 to TRBJ1-3, with TRBD1 matching over 9 bases. Germline V lookup: CDR1 SGHRS, CDR2 YFSETQ. This CDR3 is 16 amino acids long. With 0 bases clipped from V and 2 bases from J, the junction kept 3 bases outside the gene matches. The CDR3 DNA sequence: TGCGCCAGCAGCTTGGAGGGACAGGGAACTGGAAACACCATATATTTT. Its translation is CASSLEGQGTGNTIYF. The full variable domain, completed using reference TRBV5-1 and TRBJ1-3, is KAGVTQTPRYLIKTRGQQVTLSCSPISGHRSVSWYQQTPGQGLQFLFEYFSETQRNKGNFPGRFSGRQFSNSRSEMNVSTLELGDSALYLCASSLEGQGTGNTIYFGEGSWLTVV.

This chain connects TRBV27 to TRBJ1-2; possibly TRBD1 for D (6 bases). The CDR3 loop spans 16 amino acids. Deletions cut 4 bases from V and 0 bases from J, with 15 bases between. Germline assignment: CDR1 MNHEY and CDR2 SMNVEV (reference sequence). The CDR3 spells CASSSFGQSTNYGYTF. The CDR3 region has the DNA TGTGCCAGCAGTTCGTTTGGACAGAGCACTAACTATGGCTACACCTTC.

This clone occurred a few times. The chain uses TRBV18 and TRBJ2-7; D remains unclear. The CDR3 consists of 14 residues. The germline V gene has CDR1 KGHSH and CDR2 LQKENI. Trimming pared 0 bases from V and 2 bases from J, leaving 8 bases between. The CDR3 DNA is TGTGCCAGCTCACCACCATCGGGTCCCTACGAGCAGTACTTC. Its translation is CASSPPSGPYEQYF.

The chain joins TRBV27 to TRBJ1-6, with a weak D call TRBD1 (5 bases). This CDR3 has 17 residues. Germline V gives CDR1 MNHEY, CDR2 SMNVEV (reference sequence). Between the trimmed V and J ends, which lost 1 base and 11 bases, there was a span of 21 bases. The DNA for the CDR3 is TGTGCCAGCAGTTTATACAGAGGAAGAGGGTCGGGGCCACCCCTCCACTTT. It translates to CASSLYRGRGSGPPLHF.